Listed here is a single T cell receptor beta chain. It has no known antigen specificity. Base qualities are not recorded, but no much larger clone differs from it by a single base. These data belong to a study of T-cell memory formation after mild COVID-19 (dated by TCRdb to the early 2020s). For the wider study: TCR sequence clusters from the two donors were found to be largely donor specific. In two donors, T-cell clones that expanded and contracted after mild COVID-19 were followed by sequencing TCRalpha and TCRbeta repertoires longitudinally. The cohort comprised two young, previously healthy adult volunteers, one female and one male. Here is what the overall study found, with its caveats: The second-wave clones that peaked on day 37 were not confirmed to be SARS-CoV-2 specific. Clones that contracted from day 15 to 85 showed balanced CD4/CD8 phenotypes, whereas a second wave of clones that expanded from day 15 to 37 leaned towards CD4+. Contracting CD4+ clones appeared mostly in the CM and EM memory subsets, whereas CD8+ clones were enriched in EMRA. Some responding clones were found in pre-infection memory, which suggests that pre-existing cross-reactive memory T cells took part in the SARS-CoV-2 response. Only a couple of mild cases were covered in the study, and larger cohorts including severe cases with pre-infection samples were considered necessary.

Ficoll-Paque density gradient centrifugation was the method used to isolate PBMCs. The sequencing machine was an Illumina NovaSeq 6000. cDNA libraries for TCRalpha and TCRbeta were prepared by 5'RACE using constant-segment primers, with sample barcodes and unique molecular identifiers added. Trizol reagent was used to extract RNA from every sample. Library amplification was performed in two PCR steps, and a second sample barcode and Illumina TruSeq adapters were introduced in the second step. Libraries were sequenced on an Illumina NovaSeq with 2 x 150 bp paired-end reads. Per the authors' processing: With migec v1.2.7, reads were demultiplexed and then collapsed into UMI-guided consensus sequences. Using mixcr v2.1.11, the UMI consensuses were aligned to TRA and TRB V and J templates and assembled into clonotypes. A clonotype was counted as expanded or contracted only if both edgeR and NoisET called the change significant, with noise models trained on biological replicates. edgeR calls used a false discovery rate-adjusted p below 0.01 and a log2 fold-change threshold of 1. As an exploratory analysis of dynamics, PCA with hierarchical clustering was applied to max-normalized trajectories of the 1000 most abundant clonotypes. The CD4 or CD8 phenotype of responding clones was assigned using the separately sequenced CD4+ and CD8+ repertoires. TCRdb cleaned the public reads at Q25 with fastp, built clones with MiXCR and kept in-frame beta chains. For every CDR3 protein sequence, its rows merge into one entry that carries the most common genes and DNA. These V and J calls derive from TCRdb rather than the authors' analysis. The sample contains over 250,000 distinct CDR3 sequences, around a sixth of them found a single time. The biggest ten clones account for about a fifth of the sample.

The germline V gene encodes CDR1 DFQATT and CDR2 SNEGSKA (reference sequence). Spanning cysteine to phenylalanine, the CDR3 consists of 14 amino acids. Just CDR3 DNA is preserved here, 42 bases in frame from base 1. V ends up 4 bases short and J 4 bases short, with an unmatched junction base count of 7. The sequenced material came from PBMCs or a T cell subset sorted from them (not recorded which). Recombination joined TRBV20-1 with TRBJ2-4, and TRBD1 matches 7 of the central bases. The TCR was taken from a young man who had mild COVID-19 (a few samples of this study predate the infection). The sample titles of this study are shuffled in the database, so cell type and time point are left out; the donor was told from shared clones. The DNA reads TGCAGTGCTACGGCCGGGACAGCAAAAAACATTCAGTACTTC. Its product reads: CSATAGTAKNIQYF.